Following are 25 T cell receptor beta chains from one sample sequenced in a study of T cells in Graves' hyperthyroidism and ophthalmopathy. Amplification targeted TCR beta CDR3 regions from RNA transcripts. TCR CDR3 underwent first-round RT-PCR with the HTBI primer set. One entry per CDR3 protein, called by TCRdb with MiXCR from the multiplex PCR reads. The table includes a few hundred thousand distinct CDR3 sequences, nearly 15% detected once. Sequencing was done on a sample of blood. Receptors were obtained from a woman aged 60-70 years with Graves' ophthalmopathy.

This clonotype was counted at least ten times. The rearrangement joins TRBV6-9 to TRBJ2-2; 15 bases agree with TRBD2. J gave up 4 bases and V 5 bases, and 14 bases lay outside the gene matches. CDR3 length: 20 amino acids. Germline CDR1 is MNHGY and CDR2 is SVAAGI. This CDR3 reads CASSPEWGLAGGAVTGELFF. The CDR3 DNA sequence: TGTGCCAGCAGTCCAGAGTGGGGACTAGCGGGAGGAGCGGTCACCGGGGAGCTGTTTTTT.

In this sample, this clonotype turned up many times. V gene TRBV6-1 combines with J gene TRBJ2-4; unclear D gene. The CDR3 spans 11 residues. V gave up 9 bases and J gave up 7 bases, with 10 bases separating them. Looked up from germline, CDR1 is MNHNS and CDR2 is SASEGT. CDR3 region: CASVARNIQYF. The CDR3 DNA sequence: TGTGCCAGTGTCGCCAGGAACATTCAGTACTTC.

This clonotype was detected once. V usage is TRBV10-2 and J usage is TRBJ2-7; the D call may be TRBD1 or TRBD2 (7 bases each). V was pared by 6 bases and J by 6 bases, with 15 bases between. Germline-derived CDR1 and CDR2 are WSHSY and SAAADI. CDR3 size: 13 residues. DNA of the CDR3: TGCGCCAGCAGACAGGGGAGGGGGGGCGAGCAGTACTTC. Encoded protein: CASRQGRGGEQYF.

The V gene is TRBV12-3 or TRBV12-4, the J gene TRBJ1-3; 7 bases are a match to TRBD1. CDR3 size: 14 residues. The trim removed 6 bases at V and 3 bases at J, leaving 5 bases unmatched. The CDR3 DNA sequence: TGTGCCAGCAGCCACAGGGGTCTTGGAAACACCATATATTTT. It encodes CASSHRGLGNTIYF.

This clonotype has ten or more counts. This chain links TRBV30 with TRBJ2-2, with D hard to call. Germline loops: CDR1 GTSNPN, CDR2 SVGIG (reference sequence). The CDR3 runs 11 residues. Trimming cost V 2 bases and J 8 bases, with 6 bases left between them. CDR3 amino acids: CAWSTRGELFF. DNA of the CDR3: TGTGCCTGGAGTACCCGGGGGGAGCTGTTTTTT.

With regard to this clonotype: A much larger clone differs by one base, so this may be a read error. The chain joins TRBV9 to TRBJ1-5; D unresolved. V gave up 4 bases and J gave up 2 bases, with 10 bases separating them. This CDR3 spans 14 amino acids. Germline V lookup: CDR1 SGDLS, CDR2 YYNGEE. The CDR3 nucleotides are TGTGCCAGCAGCCCAGCGGGCGGCAATCAGCCCCAGCATTTT. Translation: CASSPAGGNQPQHF.

This clonotype showed up many times. The chain has TRBV20-1 and TRBJ2-6; the D is unclear. Germline V gene sequence: CDR1 DFQATT, CDR2 SNEGSKA (reference sequence). The V and J ends lost 1 base and 0 bases respectively, with 7 bases between them. The CDR3 length is 15 residues. The DNA of the CDR3 is TGCAGTGCTAGAGTAGCTTTCTCTGGGGCCAACGTCCTGACTTTC. Residues: CSARVAFSGANVLTF.

This clonotype came up a few times. The chain employs TRBV7-3 and TRBJ2-7; D is perhaps TRBD1 (5 bases). From germline, CDR1 is SGHTA and CDR2 FQGTGA. Between the trimmed V and J ends, which lost 0 bases and 7 bases, there was a span of 10 bases. CDR3 length: 13 residues. The CDR3 nucleotides are TGTGCCAGCAGCTTAACGTTAAGGGGAGAGCAGTACTTC. This encodes CASSLTLRGEQYF.

This chain joins TRBV19 and TRBJ2-1, with D unclear. Germline assignment: CDR1 LNHDA and CDR2 SQIVND (reference sequence). CDR3 length equals 15 residues. With 3 bases removed from V and 6 bases from J, the gap between germline ends came to 15 bases. CDR3 DNA sequence: TGTGCCAGTAGTATGACCCTAGGGAAGGTCAATGAGCAGTTCTTC. Protein sequence: CASSMTLGKVNEQFF.

This clonotype appeared many times. This chain connects TRBV18 to TRBJ2-1, with TRBD1 matching 8 bases. J was trimmed by 0 bases and V by 3 bases; bases with no gene match: 1. Per germline, CDR1 KGHSH and CDR2 LQKENI. This CDR3 comprises 15 residues. CDR3 DNA: TGTGCCAGCTCACCGGACAGGGCCTCCTACAATGAGCAGTTCTTC. This codes for CASSPDRASYNEQFF.

V is TRBV12-5 and J is TRBJ1-2; perhaps TRBD1 as D (6 bases). Germline V gene lookup returns CDR1 LGHNT and CDR2 FRNRAP. The CDR3 has 13 amino acids. V gave up 5 bases and J gave up 6 bases, with 13 bases separating them. The CDR3 DNA follows: TGTGCTAGTGGTCCGGGGGGGGACAATGGCTACACCTTC. Translating gives CASGPGGDNGYTF.

This clonotype has a handful of counts. The V call is TRBV14, the J call TRBJ2-7; D possibly corresponds to TRBD2 (5 bases). V lost 2 bases and J lost 7, with 18 bases in between. This CDR3 is 15 amino acids long. Per the germline V gene, CDR1 is SGHDN and CDR2 is FVKESK. The CDR3 loop reads CASSQRARVRGEQYF. The CDR3 DNA sequence: TGTGCCAGCAGCCAAAGGGCAAGAGTGAGAGGGGAGCAGTACTTC.

This clonotype was observed a few times. The CDR3 bases are TGCAGTGCTAGAGATCGCGTCACTAGCGGGACTGGCGAGCAGTACTTC. This gives the protein CSARDRVTSGTGEQYF. The J gene is TRBJ2-7, the V gene TRBV20-1; 10 bases match TRBD2. V shed 0 bases, J shed 6 bases, and the junction held 11 bases outside the gene matches. The CDR3 covers 16 residues. Germline V gene data show CDR1 as DFQATT and CDR2 as SNEGSKA (reference sequence).

This clonotype was seen at least ten times. This sequence joins TRBV7-8 and TRBJ1-2; D is ambiguous. Germline loops: CDR1 SGHVS, CDR2 FQNEAQ. V lost 1 base and J 0 bases, leaving 12 bases between the germline ends. The CDR3 consists of 16 residues. CDR3 sequence: CASSLGPDITNYGYTF. The CDR3 DNA reads TGTGCCAGCAGCTTAGGCCCCGACATCACTAACTATGGCTACACCTTC.

This chain uses TRBV7-9 with TRBJ2-3, with 12 bases lining up with TRBD2. V was pared by 1 base and J by 3 bases, with 8 bases of the junction left unmatched. CDR3 length: 18 residues. CDR1 and CDR2 from the germline V gene are SEHNR and FQNEAQ (reference sequence). In nucleotides, the CDR3 is TGTGCCAGCAGCTTAGTAGGGCTGACTAGCGGGAGAACAGATACGCAGTATTTT. The encoded protein is CASSLVGLTSGRTDTQYF.

The chain employs TRBV5-6 and TRBJ1-5, with D possibly matching TRBD1 (5 bases). V lost 0 bases, J lost 6 bases, and 13 bases lay in between. Germline V CDR1 and CDR2: SGHDT, YYEEEE. CDR3 size: 15 residues. The DNA of the CDR3 is TGTGCCAGCAGCTTGGCGGGCGTTGGGGGTCAGCCCCAGCATTTT. Translating it yields CASSLAGVGGQPQHF. The whole variable domain, remainder taken from reference TRBV5-6 and TRBJ1-5, is DAGVTQSPTHLIKTRGQQVTLRCSPKSGHDTVSWYQQALGQGPQFIFQYYEEEERQRGNFPDRFSGHQFPNYSSELNVNALLLGDSALYLCASSLAGVGGQPQHFGDGTRLSIL.

The CDR3 DNA follows: TGCGCCAGCAGCATCCAGTGGGGGTGGGACAGCCTGAACACTGAAGCTTTCTTT. Protein sequence: CASSIQWGWDSLNTEAFF. The chain employs TRBV4-1 and TRBJ1-1; TRBD1 matches at 7 bases. The CDR3 is 18 amino acids. With 5 bases clipped from V and 0 bases from J, the junction kept 15 bases outside the gene matches. Germline CDR1 reads MGHRA; CDR2 reads YSYEKL.

This clonotype was observed many times. J is TRBJ2-4 and V is TRBV28; no firm D call. Trimming left V 6 bases short and J 6 bases short, with 9 bases between. This CDR3 has 12 amino acids. Germline V gene data show CDR1 as MDHEN and CDR2 as SYDVKM. CDR3 in amino acids: CASRAGLNIQYF. The CDR3 DNA follows: TGTGCCAGCAGGGCCGGGTTAAACATTCAGTACTTC.

Ten or more counts support this clonotype. The chain has TRBV11-2 and TRBJ2-5; possible D gene TRBD1, 5 bases. The length of the CDR3 is 14 residues. The ends were cut back, 5 bases at V and 2 bases at J, with 12 bases in the middle. In germline, CDR1 is SGHAT, CDR2 FQNNGV. DNA for the CDR3: TGTGCCAGCAGCAAGGGGTCAGCTCAAGAGACCCAGTACTTC. Amino acid sequence: CASSKGSAQETQYF. Filled out from reference TRBV11-2 and TRBJ2-5, the complete variable domain reads EAGVAQSPRYKIIEKRQSVAFWCNPISGHATLYWYQQILGQGPKLLIQFQNNGVVDDSQLPKDRFSAERLKGVDSTLKIQPAKLEDSAVYLCASSKGSAQETQYFGPGTRLLVL.

The V call is TRBV7-2, the J call TRBJ2-1, with a possible D match to TRBD2 (6 bases). CDR1 is SGHTA, CDR2 FQGNSA, per germline. Trimming shortened V by 5 bases and J by 4 bases, and 9 bases separated the two germline ends. The CDR3 extends over 13 amino acids. The CDR3 sequence: CASSRGEYNEQFF. For the CDR3, the DNA is TGTGCCAGCAGCCGCGGGGAGTACAATGAGCAGTTCTTC.

This clonotype was counted many times. V is TRBV15 and J is TRBJ1-6; D unresolved. The CDR3 has 15 amino acids. Germline V gene lookup returns CDR1 LNHNV and CDR2 YYDKDF (reference sequence). The V and J ends lost 0 bases and 6 bases respectively, with 9 bases between them. CDR3 sequence: CATSRDRSSNSPLHF. The CDR3 nucleotides are TGTGCCACCAGCAGAGACAGGAGCTCTAATTCACCCCTCCACTTT.

This clonotype has just a few counts. The chain is built from TRBV7-2 and TRBJ2-1; D gene uncertain. The CDR3 sequence is 14 residues long. CDR1 is SGHTA, CDR2 FQGNSA, per germline. V lost 5 bases, J lost 7 bases, and 15 bases lay in between. Here the CDR3 reads CASSPDPLRNEQFF. CDR3 sequence (DNA): TGTGCCAGCAGCCCTGACCCGTTAAGGAATGAGCAGTTCTTC.

In this sample, this clonotype turned up many times. This rearrangement joins TRBV5-1 to TRBJ2-2, with D tentatively TRBD1 (6 bases). This CDR3 comprises 13 residues. Per germline, CDR1 SGHRS and CDR2 YFSETQ. V was trimmed by 4 bases and J by 4 bases, leaving 8 bases between them. The CDR3 bases are TGCGCCAGCAGCCAGGACAGCACCGGGGAGCTGTTTTTT. Residues: CASSQDSTGELFF.

Only a few counts were recorded for this clonotype. This chain uses TRBV7-2 with TRBJ2-7; D is ambiguous. CDR1 is SGHTA, CDR2 FQGNSA, per germline. V gave up 1 base and J gave up 2 bases, with 9 bases separating them. This CDR3 contains 14 residues. CDR3 coding DNA: TGTGCCAGCAGCTTAGAACCATCCCCCTACGAGCAGTACTTC. Protein: CASSLEPSPYEQYF.

The gene calls are TRBV5-6 and TRBJ1-1, with D unresolved. Trimming pared 2 bases from V and 6 bases from J, leaving 8 bases between. This CDR3 is built from 12 residues. From germline, CDR1 is SGHDT and CDR2 YYEEEE. The CDR3 is CASSFSTAEAFF. Written as DNA, the CDR3 is TGTGCCAGCAGCTTCAGCACAGCTGAAGCTTTCTTT.